Listed here are 26 T cell receptor beta chains from one sample, sequenced in a study of T cell repertoires in cytomegalovirus infection. For these receptors, no antigen is known. TCRdb analysed the reads with MiXCR anew, one entry per CDR3 protein. The profile shows some 800,000 distinct CDR3 sequences, 25% to 35% of them singletons. This sample comprised cultured CD8+ T cells from PBMCs, obtained from culture after CMV antigen stimulation. The receptors originated from a human donor in good health (CMV status not recorded). Some clones in this sample may be carry-over from other donors' samples.

This chain links TRBV24-1 with TRBJ2-1; 7 nucleotides line up with TRBD2. Germline V gene sequence: CDR1 KGHDR, CDR2 SFDVKD. The V and J ends lost 2 bases and 1 base, in that order; junction bases with no gene match: 13. This CDR3 is 19 amino acids long. For the CDR3, the DNA is TGTGCCACCAGTGATTCGAGTTCCGGGGGGTTTAGATCCTACAATGAGCAGTTCTTC. Protein: CATSDSSSGGFRSYNEQFF.

Concerning this clonotype itself: This may come from a read error, since a much larger clone is one base off. V and J are TRBV7-6 and TRBJ1-4, with TRBD1 as a possible D gene (6 bases). CDR3 length equals 15 residues. CDR1 is SGHVS, CDR2 FNYEAQ, per germline. In DNA form, the CDR3 reads TGTGTCAGCAGCTTAGGGCCGGGACAAGAAGAAAAACTGTTTTTT. Translating it yields CVSSLGPGQEEKLFF.

V usage is TRBV7-6 and J usage is TRBJ2-5, with D perhaps assigned TRBD1 or TRBD2 (6 bases each). Trimming removed 5 bases from V and 4 bases from J, with 17 bases in between. CDR1 and CDR2 (germline): SGHVS, FNYEAQ. CDR3 length equals 15 residues. CDR3 amino acids: CASSHWGRGLETQYF. CDR3 DNA sequence: TGTGCCAGCAGCCATTGGGGACGGGGGCTAGAGACCCAGTACTTC. Based on the CDR3 plus reference TRBV7-6 and TRBJ2-5, the full variable domain is GAGVSQSPRYKVTKRGQDVALRCDPISGHVSLYWYRQALGQGPEFLTYFNYEAQQDKSGLPNDRFSAERPEGSISTLTIQRTEQRDSAMYRCASSHWGRGLETQYFGPGTRLLVL.

This clonotype has at least ten counts. The chain couples TRBV7-2 to TRBJ2-7; 7 nucleotides match TRBD2. The CDR3 is 18 residues long. V shed 1 base, J shed 1 base, and the junction held 13 bases outside the gene matches. CDR1 SGHTA and CDR2 FQGNSA come from the germline V gene. CDR3 sequence reads: CASSLDAVGRGASYEQYV. The CDR3 region has the DNA TGTGCCAGCAGCTTAGATGCGGTGGGGAGGGGCGCATCCTACGAGCAGTACGTC.

The CDR3 DNA reads TGTGCCAGCAGTGAATGGGCCCATGGGTCCTACAATGAGCAGTTCTTC. Its translation: CASSEWAHGSYNEQFF. The rearrangement joins TRBV2 to TRBJ2-1, with D uncertain. Germline V lookup: CDR1 SNHLY, CDR2 FYNNEI. Trimming removed 2 bases from V and 1 base from J, with 12 bases in between. This CDR3 has 16 amino acids.

This clonotype showed up just once. The chain employs TRBV19 and TRBJ2-3; a weak D match, TRBD1 (5 bases). Germline values: CDR1 LNHDA, CDR2 SQIVND (reference sequence). The CDR3 consists of 14 residues. Trimming shortened V by 3 bases and J by 4 bases, and 11 bases separated the two germline ends. The CDR3, as DNA: TGTGCCAGTAGTATGGTCAGGGCGGCAGATACGCAGTATTTT. Protein product: CASSMVRAADTQYF.

The V call is TRBV7-3, the J call TRBJ1-1, with D unclear. CDR1 and CDR2 from the germline V gene are SGHTA and FQGTGA. Trimming took off 5 bases at V and 4 bases at J, with 11 bases between the two ends. The CDR3 is made up of 13 amino acids. CDR3: CASSQAGSTEAFF. The CDR3 DNA reads TGTGCCAGCAGCCAAGCCGGGAGCACTGAAGCTTTCTTT.

The sample holds a few counts of this clonotype. V and J are TRBV6-4 and TRBJ2-1, with 10 bases fitting TRBD1. The CDR3 runs to 16 residues. From germline, CDR1 is MRHNA and CDR2 SNTAGT. V lost 7 bases, J lost 5 bases, and 11 bases stayed unmatched. In DNA, the CDR3 is TGTGCCAGCACCCCTCTCTCCGGGACAGGGGACAATGAGCAGTTCTTC. Translation gives CASTPLSGTGDNEQFF.

The J gene is TRBJ1-5, the V gene TRBV19; D is undetermined. The CDR3 loop spans 14 amino acids. V dropped 5 bases and J dropped 5 bases, with 13 bases sitting between them. CDR1 and CDR2 (germline): LNHDA, SQIVND (reference sequence). CDR3 region: CASSPDSVYQPQHF. The CDR3 nucleotides read TGTGCCAGTAGTCCCGATTCAGTCTATCAGCCCCAGCATTTT.

This clonotype was found many times. The rearrangement joins TRBV7-9 to TRBJ2-1; 13 nucleotides align to TRBD2. Unmatched junction bases numbered 6, after V lost 5 bases and J lost 2 bases. CDR3 length: 17 amino acids. Germline CDR1 is SEHNR and CDR2 is FQNEAQ (reference sequence). CDR3 loop: CASSPGTSGAPYNEQFF. In nucleotides, the CDR3 is TGTGCCAGCAGCCCCGGGACTAGCGGGGCACCCTACAATGAGCAGTTCTTC.

The table lists this clonotype with a few counts. The gene calls are TRBV5-1 and TRBJ2-2, with TRBD1 matching over 8 bases. CDR1 and CDR2 from the germline V gene are SGHRS and YFSETQ. The V segment lost 4 bases and the J segment 6 bases; nucleotides outside the gene matches: 23. The CDR3 has 20 amino acids. CDR3 loop: CASSIGLPRSDRAFPGELFF. In DNA form, the CDR3 reads TGCGCCAGCAGCATTGGCCTACCCCGATCGGACAGGGCTTTCCCCGGGGAGCTGTTTTTT.

This rearrangement joins TRBV20-1 to TRBJ1-4, with unresolved D. Germline V CDR1 and CDR2: DFQATT, SNEGSKA (reference sequence). The ends were cut back, 6 bases at V and 0 bases at J, with 17 bases in the middle. The CDR3 is 16 amino acids. Here the CDR3 reads CSAEPRRIATNEKLFF. CDR3 sequence (DNA): TGCAGTGCCGAACCCAGACGGATTGCAACTAATGAAAAACTGTTTTTT.

This clonotype was observed a few times. A read error may account for a junction end that differs from germline. This chain connects TRBV10-3 to TRBJ2-7; a weak D match, TRBD2 (6 bases). The CDR3 extends over 16 amino acids. Germline CDR1 ENHRY, CDR2 SYGVKD. CDR3 DNA sequence: TGTGCCATCAGTCAGTCCGGGGGTGCATGGTCCTACGAGCAGTACTTC. Its translation: CAISQSGGAWSYEQYF.

The chain carries TRBV2 and TRBJ2-1, with 9 bases aligning to TRBD1. CDR3 size: 16 residues. The V gene end was trimmed by 4 bases and the J gene end by 8 bases; junction bases not matched to a gene: 12. Germline CDR1 reads SNHLY; CDR2 reads FYNNEI. The CDR3 sequence: CASSAGQGYFLDEQFF. The CDR3 DNA reads as TGTGCCAGCAGTGCAGGACAGGGGTATTTTTTAGATGAGCAGTTCTTC.

This clonotype has just a few counts. This chain links TRBV6-5 with TRBJ1-5; D may be TRBD1 (5 bases). Germline lookup yields CDR1 MNHEY and CDR2 SVGAGI. The ends were cut back, 7 bases at V and 0 bases at J, with 16 bases in the middle. This CDR3 is 16 amino acids long. The CDR3, as DNA: TGTGCCAGCATAGGCGCAGGGCGGTATAGCAATCAGCCCCAGCATTTT. Translated, it gives CASIGAGRYSNQPQHF.

The chain uses TRBV10-1 and TRBJ2-7; tentative D call: TRBD2 (5 bases). This CDR3 has 12 residues. V lost 6 bases and J lost 2, with 8 bases in between. The germline V gene has CDR1 WNHNN and CDR2 SYGVQD (reference sequence). The CDR3: CASREETYEQYF. The CDR3 bases are TGCGCCAGCAGGGAGGAAACCTACGAGCAGTACTTC.

The V gene is TRBV6-8, the J gene TRBJ1-1, with D tentatively TRBD1 (6 bases). The germline gives CDR1 MNHGY, CDR2 SAAAGT. Trimming stripped 0 bases from V and 4 bases from J, with 12 bases between. The CDR3 length is 15 residues. The DNA for the CDR3 is TGTGCCAGCAGTTACTCGGGGGGGCATCCCACTGAAGCTTTCTTT. It yields the protein CASSYSGGHPTEAFF.

This clonotype turned up a few times. The chain employs TRBV4-2 and TRBJ2-7; TRBD2 agrees at 12 bases. The CDR3 loop spans 17 amino acids. The germline V gene has CDR1 LGHNA and CDR2 YNFKEQ. The J segment lost 0 bases and the V segment lost 3 bases, leaving 6 bases of the junction unmatched. The CDR3 DNA reads as TGTGCCAGCAGCCAGACTCTGACTAGCGGGGGCTCCTACGAGCAGTACTTC. Encoded protein: CASSQTLTSGGSYEQYF.

This chain connects TRBV2 to TRBJ1-1; D not resolved. The germline CDR1 and CDR2 sequences are SNHLY and FYNNEI. V lost 5 bases and J lost 2, with 15 bases in between. This CDR3 region has 15 residues. CDR3 in DNA: TGTGCCAGCAGTTCAAGCCGGGGAGTAAACACTGAAGCTTTCTTT. This gives the protein CASSSSRGVNTEAFF.

CDR3 nucleotide sequence: TGCGCCGGACACAGGGCTCAGTCCTACAATGAGCAGTTCTTC. It encodes CAGHRAQSYNEQFF. The rearrangement links TRBV4-1 to TRBJ2-1; the D gene is possibly TRBD1 (6 bases). Trimming took 11 bases from V and 1 from J, leaving 15 bases between them. Germline CDR1 and CDR2: MGHRA and YSYEKL. CDR3 length: 14 amino acids.

The V gene is TRBV6-6, the J gene TRBJ2-7; 11 positions agree with TRBD1. The CDR3 sequence is 14 residues long. J gave up 5 bases and V 7 bases, and 7 bases lay outside the gene matches. Germline V gene data show CDR1 as MNHNY and CDR2 as SVGAGI (reference sequence). Here the CDR3 DNA reads TGTGCCAGCAACCACGGGACAGGGGGACACGAGCAGTACGTC. It codes for CASNHGTGGHEQYV.

This clonotype was observed a handful of times. The rearrangement uses TRBV7-8 and TRBJ1-5, with a weak D call TRBD1 (6 bases). CDR1 is SGHVS, CDR2 FQNEAQ, per germline. The CDR3 sequence is 16 residues long. Trimming stripped 1 base from V and 3 bases from J, with 13 bases between. CDR3 nucleotides: TGTGCCAGCAGCTTAGGGTCAGGGGTCGACAATCAGCCCCAGCATTTT. Protein product: CASSLGSGVDNQPQHF. Based on the CDR3 plus reference TRBV7-8 and TRBJ1-5, the full variable domain is GAGVSQSPRYKVAKRGQDVALRCDPISGHVSLFWYQQALGQGPEFLTYFQNEAQLDKSGLPSDRFFAERPEGSVSTLKIQRTQQEDSAVYLCASSLGSGVDNQPQHFGDGTRLSIL.

The chain combines TRBV2 with TRBJ2-3, with 8 positions matching TRBD2. Germline V gene sequence: CDR1 SNHLY, CDR2 FYNNEI. This CDR3 comprises 13 residues. V lost 11 bases, J lost 5 bases, and 9 bases stayed unmatched. The CDR3 bases are TGTGCCGATATTCCGGGGGGGGGAGATACGCAGTATTTT. It translates to CADIPGGGDTQYF.

This clonotype occurred many times. The junction departs from the called germline gene at one end, perhaps through a read error. The chain is built from TRBV12-3 or TRBV12-4 and TRBJ2-1; TRBD2 matches at 7 bases. CDR3 length: 17 amino acids. The CDR3 nucleotides read TGTGCCAGCAGCTTAGTGGGGGGGGGGAGCTCCTACAATGAGCAGTTCTTC. It specifies CASSLVGGGSSYNEQFF.

The chain joins TRBV12-3 or TRBV12-4 to TRBJ2-5, with a possible D match to TRBD2 (5 bases). This CDR3 comprises 14 residues. V was clipped by 6 bases and J by 4 bases, with 15 bases between them. DNA of the CDR3: TGTGCCAGCAGCCTCCTCGGGAAGAGAGAGACCCAGTACTTC. It codes for CASSLLGKRETQYF.

There are a few counts of this clonotype. The V call is TRBV12-3 or TRBV12-4, the J call TRBJ2-2; D remains ambiguous. The CDR3 contains 15 residues. Trimming stripped 3 bases from V and 0 bases from J, with 8 bases between. Written as DNA, the CDR3 is TGTGCCAGCAGTTTCGTCCCAGCGAACACCGGGGAGCTGTTTTTT. This encodes CASSFVPANTGELFF.